The rows below give T cell receptor beta chains drawn from one sample of a study of tumor and adjacent non-tumor tissue in lung cancer. TCRdb analysed the multiplex PCR reads with MiXCR anew, one entry per CDR3 protein. This sample has 45,000 or so distinct CDR3 sequences; around 62% occur once, and the top ten carry roughly 20%. Sequencing was performed on distant non-tumor lung tissue. Every receptor here comes from a woman aged 40 to 50 with non-small cell lung cancer. The CDR3 runs from the conserved cysteine through the conserved F or W. Each record gives: V gene, clone size, D gene, J gene, CDR3 protein, CDR3 DNA. D genes are given only for firm matches. Only some rows state a clone size, as once, few, many or a class for expanded clones.

v_call: TRBV5-4
clone_size: .
d_call: .
j_call: TRBJ1-1
cdr3_aa: CASNSRDVPMNTEAFF
cdr3_nt: TGTGCCAGCAACTCCAGGGACGTACCGATGAACACTGAAGCTTTCTTT

v_call: TRBV6-5
clone_size: many
d_call: .
j_call: TRBJ2-5
cdr3_aa: CASSYFGVRETQYF
cdr3_nt: TGTGCCAGCAGTTACTTCGGGGTCCGGGAGACCCAGTACTTC

v_call: TRBV11-2
clone_size: .
d_call: .
j_call: TRBJ2-3
cdr3_aa: CASSLTLPPTNMQYF
cdr3_nt: TGTGCCAGCAGCTTAACGTTGCCCCCCACAAATATGCAGTATTTT

v_call: TRBV11-3
clone_size: .
d_call: TRBD2
j_call: TRBJ2-7
cdr3_aa: CASNSGGGGRYEQYF
cdr3_nt: TGTGCCAGCAACTCTGGGGGGGGTGGCCGCTACGAGCAGTACTTC

v_call: TRBV2
clone_size: few
d_call: .
j_call: TRBJ1-2
cdr3_aa: CASSARVYGYTF
cdr3_nt: TGTGCCAGCAGCGCCAGGGTCTATGGCTACACCTTC

v_call: TRBV11-2
clone_size: .
d_call: TRBD1
j_call: TRBJ2-5
cdr3_aa: CARSLPSGQGKRGETQKF
cdr3_nt: TGTGCCCGCAGCTTACCCTCGGGACAGGGGAAGCGTGGGGAGACCCAGAAATTC

v_call: TRBV7-3
clone_size: .
d_call: .
j_call: TRBJ2-1
cdr3_aa: CASNLGPGLFQFF
cdr3_nt: TGCGCCAGCAACTTAGGTCCGGGGCTCTTCCAGTTCTTC

v_call: TRBV29-1
clone_size: .
d_call: TRBD1
j_call: TRBJ2-1
cdr3_aa: CSVVETGLYNEEFF
cdr3_nt: TGCAGCGTTGTCGAGACAGGGCTATACAATGAGGAGTTCTTC

v_call: TRBV12-3/TRBV12-4
clone_size: many
d_call: TRBD2
j_call: TRBJ2-7
cdr3_aa: CASSLAGTSGYEQYF
cdr3_nt: TGTGCCAGCAGTTTAGCCGGGACTAGCGGCTACGAGCAGTACTTC

v_call: TRBV29-1
clone_size: many
d_call: .
j_call: TRBJ1-1
cdr3_aa: CSVDRGWGGPNTEAFF
cdr3_nt: TGCAGCGTTGATAGGGGGTGGGGGGGGCCGAACACTGAAGCTTTCTTT

v_call: TRBV6-1
clone_size: many
d_call: TRBD1
j_call: TRBJ2-1
cdr3_aa: CASVVRTGDYNEQFF
cdr3_nt: TGTGCCAGCGTTGTTCGGACAGGGGACTACAATGAGCAGTTCTTC

v_call: TRBV28
clone_size: .
d_call: .
j_call: TRBJ1-5
cdr3_aa: CASRQGKGPQHF
cdr3_nt: TGTGCCAGCAGACAAGGCAAGGGGCCCCAGCATTTT

v_call: TRBV14
clone_size: .
d_call: .
j_call: TRBJ1-1
cdr3_aa: CASSQTLPRTEAFF
cdr3_nt: TGTGCCAGCAGCCAAACATTACCGAGGACTGAAGCTTTCTTT

v_call: TRBV11-2
clone_size: .
d_call: .
j_call: TRBJ2-4
cdr3_aa: CTSSLDRGAGRRVKNIQYF
cdr3_nt: TGTACCAGCAGCTTAGACCGCGGCGCGGGGAGGAGGGTCAAAAACATTCAGTACTTC

v_call: TRBV28
clone_size: few
d_call: .
j_call: TRBJ1-5
cdr3_aa: CALPPSHPHSNQPQHF
cdr3_nt: TGTGCGCTGCCTCCGAGTCATCCACATAGCAATCAGCCCCAGCATTTT

v_call: TRBV4-1
clone_size: .
d_call: TRBD2
j_call: TRBJ2-1
cdr3_aa: CASSQWGTSGAYNEQFF
cdr3_nt: TGCGCCAGCAGCCAATGGGGGACTAGCGGGGCCTACAATGAGCAGTTCTTC

v_call: TRBV28
clone_size: .
d_call: .
j_call: TRBJ2-5
cdr3_aa: CASRVNRVRETQYF
cdr3_nt: TGTGCCAGCCGAGTTAACAGGGTTCGGGAGACCCAGTACTTC

v_call: TRBV20-1
clone_size: many
d_call: .
j_call: TRBJ2-7
cdr3_aa: CSARGTRPGEQYF
cdr3_nt: TGCAGTGCTAGAGGGACTCGTCCCGGCGAGCAGTACTTC

v_call: TRBV4-1
clone_size: .
d_call: .
j_call: TRBJ1-1
cdr3_aa: CASSPPVRGVTEALF
cdr3_nt: TGCGCCAGCAGCCCGCCAGTTAGGGGAGTTACTGAAGCTTTATTT

v_call: TRBV4-2
clone_size: .
d_call: .
j_call: TRBJ2-7
cdr3_aa: CASNQVHGRGYEQYF
cdr3_nt: TGTGCCAGCAACCAAGTCCATGGTCGGGGCTACGAGCAGTACTTC

v_call: TRBV11-2
clone_size: .
d_call: TRBD2
j_call: TRBJ2-1
cdr3_aa: CASSLDKTSTYNEQFF
cdr3_nt: TGTGCCAGCAGCTTGGATAAGACTAGCACCTACAATGAACAGTTCTTC

v_call: TRBV11-2
clone_size: .
d_call: .
j_call: TRBJ1-5
cdr3_aa: CASSLLGGQPQHF
cdr3_nt: TGTGCTAGTAGCTTACTGGGGGGTCAGCCCCAGCATTTT

v_call: TRBV28
clone_size: .
d_call: .
j_call: TRBJ2-4
cdr3_aa: CASSLSGTTKSIQYF
cdr3_nt: TGTGCCAGCAGTTTATCCGGGACGACCAAAAGCATTCAGTATTTC